The entry that follows covers one TCR beta chain sequence. The target antigen is unknown. This sample is drawn from a study of cytomegalovirus exposure and HLA in healthy donors. General study results and limits: The study assumed roughly uniform donor sequencing depth for presence/absence analyses. Further analysis was carried out later, and it showed several of the most significant clusters appearing linked to common viral pathogens. Per a prior analysis, the majority of TCR beta V segments were productive roughly 90% or roughly 30% of the time.

With 60 Vbeta and 13 Jbeta primers, the PCR was carried out. This table comes from immunoSEQ multiplex PCR, and its TCRdb copy is limited to in-frame clones, with some not included. The table lists roughly 120,000 clones. The CDR3 runs to 15 residues. Trimming removed 6 bases at V and 4 bases at J, with 16 bases between. CDR1 and CDR2 (germline): MNHEY, SVGAGI. The chain couples TRBV6-5 to TRBJ2-1; D is perhaps TRBD1 (6 bases). Source material: PBMCs. The sequence was obtained from a man in his forties in good health and CMV-seropositive. The CDR3 DNA reads TGTGCCAGCAGGAATAGGACAGCACTATACAATGAGCAGTTCTTC. It encodes CASRNRTALYNEQFF.